The next 7 T cell receptor beta chains were all read from a single sample in a study of shared clonotypes between healthy human individuals. Using immunoSEQ multiplex PCR, the repertoire was profiled, and TCRdb retains in-frame clones only, with some absent. Of fewer than 600,000 clones listed, over 60% are singletons. The specimen was PBMCs. These receptors originate from a woman between 40 and 50 years old in good health. Some clones in this sample may be carry-over from other donors' samples.

For this clone: Being one base from a much bigger clone, this may be a read error. The chain is built from TRBV7-2 and TRBJ2-7; D ambiguous. CDR1 is SGHTA and CDR2 is FQGNSA in the germline V gene. This CDR3 region has 16 residues. The CDR3 spells CASSLAWSSLVYGQYF. CDR3 nucleotide sequence: TGTGCCAGCAGCTTAGCATGGAGCTCTTTGGTTTACGGGCAGTACTTC.

On this clone: Other DNA sequences in the sample encode the same CDR3. The chain has TRBV30 and TRBJ1-5; weak D call: TRBD1 (6 bases). The CDR3 is made up of 13 amino acids. The V gene's germline CDR1 is GTSNPN and CDR2 SVGIG (reference sequence). V gave up 0 bases and J gave up 6 bases, with 9 bases separating them. CDR3 protein: CAWSVLGGQPQHF. The CDR3 DNA sequence: TGTGCCTGGAGTGTACTAGGGGGTCAGCCCCAGCATTTT.

Only one count was recorded for this clone. This sequence joins TRBV4-2 and TRBJ2-7; D not certain. CDR3 length: 17 amino acids. V was trimmed by 0 bases and J by 2 bases, leaving 17 bases between them. CDR1 and CDR2 (germline): LGHNA, YNFKEQ. The DNA for the CDR3 is TGTGCCAGCAGCCAAGAAGGGCTTCGGTCCCCCCCCTACGAGCAGTACTTC. It codes for CASSQEGLRSPPYEQYF.

V gene TRBV6-1 combines with J gene TRBJ2-7; TRBD1 aligns across 8 bases. J was trimmed by 7 bases and V by 2 bases; bases with no gene match: 4. From germline, CDR1 is MNHNS and CDR2 SASEGT. The CDR3 spans 13 residues. The CDR3 is CASSEQGAGEQYF. The CDR3 DNA follows: TGTGCCAGCAGTGAACAGGGGGCTGGAGAGCAGTACTTC.

J is TRBJ1-1 and V is TRBV29-1, with TRBD1 identical over 7 bases. The CDR3 runs 14 residues. The J segment lost 5 bases and the V segment lost 0 bases, leaving 6 bases of the junction unmatched. Germline CDR1 SQVTM, CDR2 ANQGSEA. DNA for the CDR3: TGCAGCGTTGAAGAGAGGGGGCGCCGGACTGAAGCTTTCTTT. It specifies CSVEERGRRTEAFF.

Notes on this clone: A read error is the likely source, as a far larger clone sits one nucleotide away. Distinct nucleotide sequences in the sample also encode this CDR3. The chain links TRBV30 to TRBJ1-2; D is unclear. Germline V gene sequence: CDR1 GTSNPN, CDR2 SVGIG (reference sequence). The CDR3 consists of 12 residues. Deletions cut 3 bases from V and 8 bases from J, with 13 bases between. The CDR3 sequence is CAWSASLWGYTF. The CDR3 coding sequence is TGTGCCTGGAGCGCCAGTCTATGGGGCTACACCTTC.

This chain links TRBV10-3 with TRBJ2-7; tentative D call: TRBD1 (6 bases). The germline V and J ends were trimmed by 4 bases and 0 bases, with 10 bases remaining between them. This CDR3 spans 14 amino acids. Germline V gene data show CDR1 as ENHRY and CDR2 as SYGVKD. The DNA for the CDR3 is TGTGCCATCAGTGGGACAGAAAGCTCCTACGAGCAGTACTTC. This gives the protein CAISGTESSYEQYF.